This TCR beta chain was recovered during a study of shared clonotypes between healthy human individuals. Study-level information: There were three CD4 naive, three CD4 memory, two CD8 naive and one CD8 memory plates per donor.

Here immunoSEQ multiplex PCR was the method, and the copy in TCRdb shows in-frame clones only, minus some. Among roughly 1,600,000 clones listed, approximately 98.5% were seen once. The CDR3 contains 12 residues. Germline V gene data show CDR1 as SQVTM and CDR2 as ANQGSEA. The V and J ends lost 3 bases and 10 bases, in that order; junction bases with no gene match: 0. In the CD4+ fraction, cells were divided into CD45RA+ naive and CD45RA-negative memory subsets. V and J are TRBV29-1 and TRBJ2-1; TRBD2 agrees at 13 bases. The TCR originated in a man younger than 40 in good health. Input material: naive CD4+ T cells sorted from blood. Subset: CD45RA+ positively selected. CDR3 in DNA: TGCAGCGTTGAGACTAGCGGGAGGGAGCAGTTCTTC. Its protein product is CSVETSGREQFF.